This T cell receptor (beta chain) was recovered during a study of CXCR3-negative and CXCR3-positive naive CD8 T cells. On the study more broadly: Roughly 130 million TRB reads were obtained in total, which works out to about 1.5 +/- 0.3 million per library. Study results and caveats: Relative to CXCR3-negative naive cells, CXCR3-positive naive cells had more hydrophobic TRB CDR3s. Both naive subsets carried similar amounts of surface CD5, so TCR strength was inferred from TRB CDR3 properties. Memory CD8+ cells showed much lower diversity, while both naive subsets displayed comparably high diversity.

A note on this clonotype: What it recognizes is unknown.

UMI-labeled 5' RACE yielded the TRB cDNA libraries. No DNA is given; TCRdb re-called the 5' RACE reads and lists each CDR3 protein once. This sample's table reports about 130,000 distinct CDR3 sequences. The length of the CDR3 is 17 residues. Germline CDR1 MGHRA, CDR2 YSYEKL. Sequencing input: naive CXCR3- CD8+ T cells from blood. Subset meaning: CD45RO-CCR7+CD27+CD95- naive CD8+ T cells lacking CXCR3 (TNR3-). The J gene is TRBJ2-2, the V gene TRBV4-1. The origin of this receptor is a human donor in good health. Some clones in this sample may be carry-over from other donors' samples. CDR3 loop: CASSLFGGTLNTGELFF.